Listed below are T cell receptor beta chains from one sample, sequenced in a study of blood T cell repertoires in COVID-19. Clones were read by immunoSEQ multiplex PCR, and TCRdb kept only the in-frame ones, dropping some. In the table there are 150,000 or so clones, around nine tenths of which are singletons. Sequencing was performed on peripheral blood. All receptors come from a man aged 55 to 70 with COVID-19, enrolled during active disease. Both conserved end residues are part of each CDR3. The D gene is left open where the match is weak. Some rows mark clone size as missing; the rest say once, few, many or name a class of expanded clone.

clone size: few; V gene: TRBV9; D gene: TRBD1; J gene: TRBJ1-2; CDR3 protein: CASSVVGGSNYGYTF; CDR3 DNA: TGTGCCAGCAGCGTAGTAGGGGGCTCCAACTATGGCTACACCTTC
clone size: NA; V gene: TRBV11-1; D gene: NA; J gene: TRBJ2-7; CDR3 protein: CASSLASYRQGLYEQYF; CDR3 DNA: TGTGCCAGCAGCTTAGCGTCTTATAGACAGGGACTCTACGAGCAGTACTTC
clone size: NA; V gene: TRBV6-2/TRBV6-3; D gene: NA; J gene: TRBJ1-2; CDR3 protein: CASSRQYNYGYTF; CDR3 DNA: TGTGCCAGCAGCAGACAGTATAACTATGGCTACACCTTC
clone size: NA; V gene: TRBV18; D gene: TRBD1; J gene: TRBJ2-7; CDR3 protein: CASSRTGGSSYEQYF; CDR3 DNA: TGTGCCAGCTCAAGGACAGGGGGTAGCTCCTACGAGCAGTACTTC
clone size: NA; V gene: TRBV30; D gene: NA; J gene: TRBJ1-2; CDR3 protein: CAWSVQGFGALRSGYTF; CDR3 DNA: TGTGCCTGGAGTGTACAAGGGTTTGGGGCTCTCCGTAGCGGCTACACCTTC
clone size: NA; V gene: TRBV3-1/TRBV3-2; D gene: TRBD2; J gene: TRBJ2-1; CDR3 protein: CASSHLFSGAAYNEQFF; CDR3 DNA: TGTGCCAGCAGCCATCTCTTTAGCGGGGCCGCCTACAATGAGCAGTTCTTC
clone size: NA; V gene: TRBV6-1; D gene: TRBD1; J gene: TRBJ1-1; CDR3 protein: CASSERRGTGEAFF; CDR3 DNA: TGTGCCAGCAGTGAAAGGAGGGGGACAGGTGAAGCTTTCTTT
clone size: NA; V gene: TRBV11-2; D gene: NA; J gene: TRBJ2-7; CDR3 protein: CASSLLYEQYF; CDR3 DNA: TGTGCCAGCAGCTTACTATACGAGCAGTACTTC
clone size: NA; V gene: TRBV5-8; D gene: NA; J gene: TRBJ1-4; CDR3 protein: CASTSRQALRNEKLFF; CDR3 DNA: TGTGCCAGCACCAGCCGACAGGCCCTCCGTAATGAAAAACTGTTTTTT
clone size: NA; V gene: TRBV2; D gene: NA; J gene: TRBJ1-5; CDR3 protein: CASSDSGGNQPQHF; CDR3 DNA: TGTGCCAGCAGTGATTCGGGGGGGAATCAGCCCCAGCATTTT
clone size: NA; V gene: TRBV6-5; D gene: NA; J gene: TRBJ1-1; CDR3 protein: CASKSQGNTEAFF; CDR3 DNA: TGTGCCAGCAAGTCACAGGGGAACACTGAAGCTTTCTTT
clone size: NA; V gene: TRBV7-7; D gene: NA; J gene: TRBJ2-5; CDR3 protein: CASSQQGIETQYF; CDR3 DNA: TGTGCTAGCAGCCAGCAGGGAATAGAGACCCAGTACTTC
clone size: NA; V gene: TRBV3-1/TRBV3-2; D gene: NA; J gene: TRBJ2-7; CDR3 protein: CASSLQLGGGEQYF; CDR3 DNA: TGTGCCAGCAGCCTACAACTGGGAGGAGGCGAGCAGTACTTC
clone size: NA; V gene: TRBV9; D gene: NA; J gene: TRBJ2-1; CDR3 protein: CASTEPGGNNEQFF; CDR3 DNA: TGTGCCAGCACCGAACCTGGGGGCAACAATGAGCAGTTCTTC
clone size: NA; V gene: TRBV12-3/TRBV12-4; D gene: NA; J gene: TRBJ1-3; CDR3 protein: CASSQVTGNTIYF; CDR3 DNA: TGTGCCAGCAGTCAGGTTACTGGAAACACCATATATTTT
clone size: NA; V gene: TRBV14; D gene: NA; J gene: TRBJ2-1; CDR3 protein: CASSQAGGGGYNEQFF; CDR3 DNA: TGTGCCAGCAGCCAAGCAGGTGGGGGCGGCTACAATGAGCAGTTCTTC
clone size: NA; V gene: TRBV11-2; D gene: NA; J gene: TRBJ1-4; CDR3 protein: CASSSRVGEKLFF; CDR3 DNA: TGTGCCAGCAGCTCCAGGGTTGGTGAAAAACTGTTTTTT
clone size: NA; V gene: TRBV5-1; D gene: NA; J gene: TRBJ2-1; CDR3 protein: CASSLAQSWVAGYNEQFF; CDR3 DNA: TGCGCCAGCAGCTTGGCCCAATCGTGGGTAGCTGGATACAATGAGCAGTTCTTC
clone size: NA; V gene: TRBV5-1; D gene: NA; J gene: TRBJ1-4; CDR3 protein: CASSAGNEKLFF; CDR3 DNA: TGCGCCAGCAGCGCAGGAAATGAAAAACTGTTTTTT
clone size: NA; V gene: TRBV9; D gene: TRBD2; J gene: TRBJ2-2; CDR3 protein: CASSVPRGGGNSGELFF; CDR3 DNA: TGTGCCAGCAGCGTTCCGCGGGGCGGGGGGAACTCCGGGGAGCTGTTTTTT
clone size: once; V gene: TRBV28; D gene: NA; J gene: TRBJ1-2; CDR3 protein: CASIGMPGNYGYTF; CDR3 DNA: TGTGCCAGCATTGGAATGCCAGGGAACTATGGCTACACCTTC
clone size: NA; V gene: TRBV9; D gene: TRBD1; J gene: TRBJ2-7; CDR3 protein: CASSPGQNDYEQYF; CDR3 DNA: TGTGCCAGCAGTCCGGGACAGAACGACTACGAGCAGTACTTC
clone size: NA; V gene: TRBV7-3; D gene: TRBD1; J gene: TRBJ1-5; CDR3 protein: CASARQGGQPQHF; CDR3 DNA: TGTGCCAGCGCTCGACAGGGGGGTCAGCCCCAGCATTTT
clone size: NA; V gene: TRBV9; D gene: TRBD2; J gene: TRBJ2-7; CDR3 protein: CASSPRGTINEQYF; CDR3 DNA: TGTGCCAGCAGCCCCAGAGGGACTATTAACGAGCAGTACTTC
clone size: NA; V gene: TRBV5-4; D gene: NA; J gene: TRBJ2-5; CDR3 protein: CASSLGRPKKETQYF; CDR3 DNA: TGTGCCAGCAGCCTGGGGAGGCCCAAGAAAGAGACCCAGTACTTC
clone size: NA; V gene: TRBV15; D gene: NA; J gene: TRBJ2-7; CDR3 protein: CATSRGMSSYEQYF; CDR3 DNA: TGTGCCACCAGCAGAGGTATGAGCTCCTACGAGCAGTACTTC
clone size: once; V gene: TRBV15; D gene: NA; J gene: TRBJ2-5; CDR3 protein: CATSRDKAVLEETQYF; CDR3 DNA: TGTGCCACCAGCAGAGATAAGGCGGTATTAGAAGAGACCCAGTACTTC
clone size: NA; V gene: TRBV6-2/TRBV6-3; D gene: NA; J gene: TRBJ2-4; CDR3 protein: CASRPSGAKNIQYF; CDR3 DNA: TGTGCCAGCAGGCCTTCGGGGGCCAAAAACATTCAGTACTTC
clone size: NA; V gene: TRBV28; D gene: NA; J gene: TRBJ1-5; CDR3 protein: CASSFRTLNQPQHF; CDR3 DNA: TGTGCCAGCAGTTTCAGGACACTAAATCAGCCCCAGCATTTT
clone size: NA; V gene: TRBV5-1; D gene: TRBD2; J gene: TRBJ2-3; CDR3 protein: CASSLAGGLDTQYF; CDR3 DNA: TGCGCCAGCAGCTTGGCCGGGGGGTTAGATACGCAGTATTTT
clone size: NA; V gene: TRBV29-1; D gene: NA; J gene: TRBJ1-1; CDR3 protein: CSVRLAAEAFF; CDR3 DNA: TGCAGCGTTCGCCTAGCGGCTGAAGCTTTCTTT
clone size: NA; V gene: TRBV6-5; D gene: NA; J gene: TRBJ1-2; CDR3 protein: CASSYSKGAVGGYTF; CDR3 DNA: TGTGCCAGCAGTTACTCGAAAGGGGCAGTGGGTGGCTACACCTTC
clone size: few; V gene: TRBV6-5; D gene: TRBD1; J gene: TRBJ1-3; CDR3 protein: CASRGQASGNTIYF; CDR3 DNA: TGTGCCAGCAGAGGACAGGCCTCTGGAAACACCATATATTTT
clone size: NA; V gene: TRBV13; D gene: NA; J gene: TRBJ1-6; CDR3 protein: CASSLGQSYNSPLHF; CDR3 DNA: TGTGCCAGCAGCCTTGGACAGTCCTATAATTCACCCCTCCACTTT
clone size: NA; V gene: TRBV29-1; D gene: TRBD1; J gene: TRBJ2-7; CDR3 protein: CSVRQGVYEQYF; CDR3 DNA: TGCAGCGTTAGACAGGGAGTCTACGAGCAGTACTTC
clone size: NA; V gene: TRBV27; D gene: NA; J gene: TRBJ1-1; CDR3 protein: CASSLGGWTEAFF; CDR3 DNA: TGTGCCAGCAGTTTAGGAGGTTGGACTGAAGCTTTCTTT
clone size: NA; V gene: TRBV5-5; D gene: TRBD1; J gene: TRBJ2-1; CDR3 protein: CASSFRRTGSYNEQFF; CDR3 DNA: TGTGCCAGCAGCTTCCGCCGGACAGGCTCCTACAATGAGCAGTTCTTC
clone size: NA; V gene: TRBV25-1; D gene: TRBD1; J gene: TRBJ2-3; CDR3 protein: CASSQTPGQGNTQYF; CDR3 DNA: TGTGCCAGCAGTCAAACCCCGGGACAGGGGAATACGCAGTATTTT
clone size: NA; V gene: TRBV2; D gene: NA; J gene: TRBJ1-6; CDR3 protein: CASSEGAGTYNSPLHF; CDR3 DNA: TGTGCCAGCAGTGAAGGGGCAGGGACCTATAATTCACCCCTCCACTTT
clone size: once; V gene: TRBV6-6; D gene: TRBD1; J gene: TRBJ2-3; CDR3 protein: CASSYRGLDTQYF; CDR3 DNA: TGTGCCAGCAGTTACAGGGGGCTCGATACGCAGTATTTT
clone size: NA; V gene: TRBV18; D gene: TRBD1; J gene: TRBJ1-2; CDR3 protein: CASTGTGLYGYTF; CDR3 DNA: TGTGCCAGCACCGGGACAGGGCTCTATGGCTACACCTTC
clone size: NA; V gene: TRBV5-6; D gene: NA; J gene: TRBJ2-3; CDR3 protein: CASSLWQTSTDTQYF; CDR3 DNA: TGTGCCAGCAGCTTGTGGCAGACTAGCACAGATACGCAGTATTTT
clone size: NA; V gene: TRBV11-2; D gene: NA; J gene: TRBJ1-3; CDR3 protein: CASSLWAGLSGNTIYF; CDR3 DNA: TGTGCCAGCAGCTTATGGGCAGGACTATCTGGAAACACCATATATTTT
clone size: NA; V gene: TRBV7-3; D gene: NA; J gene: TRBJ2-7; CDR3 protein: CASSFSPRSYEQYF; CDR3 DNA: TGTGCCAGCAGCTTTAGCCCTCGATCCTACGAGCAGTACTTC
clone size: once; V gene: TRBV27; D gene: TRBD1; J gene: TRBJ1-6; CDR3 protein: CASSTTGAYSPLHF; CDR3 DNA: TGTGCCAGCAGTACCACAGGGGCCTATTCACCCCTCCACTTT
clone size: once; V gene: TRBV6-5; D gene: NA; J gene: TRBJ1-5; CDR3 protein: CASSPRRGGNQPQHF; CDR3 DNA: TGTGCCAGCAGCCCCAGGAGGGGCGGGAATCAGCCCCAGCATTTT
clone size: NA; V gene: TRBV7-2; D gene: TRBD2; J gene: TRBJ2-1; CDR3 protein: CASSLAPSGGEQFF; CDR3 DNA: TGTGCCAGCAGCTTAGCTCCTAGCGGGGGTGAGCAGTTCTTC
clone size: NA; V gene: TRBV5-1; D gene: NA; J gene: TRBJ1-4; CDR3 protein: CASSFGGSGGEKLFF; CDR3 DNA: TGCGCCAGCAGCTTCGGTGGAAGCGGGGGTGAAAAACTGTTTTTT